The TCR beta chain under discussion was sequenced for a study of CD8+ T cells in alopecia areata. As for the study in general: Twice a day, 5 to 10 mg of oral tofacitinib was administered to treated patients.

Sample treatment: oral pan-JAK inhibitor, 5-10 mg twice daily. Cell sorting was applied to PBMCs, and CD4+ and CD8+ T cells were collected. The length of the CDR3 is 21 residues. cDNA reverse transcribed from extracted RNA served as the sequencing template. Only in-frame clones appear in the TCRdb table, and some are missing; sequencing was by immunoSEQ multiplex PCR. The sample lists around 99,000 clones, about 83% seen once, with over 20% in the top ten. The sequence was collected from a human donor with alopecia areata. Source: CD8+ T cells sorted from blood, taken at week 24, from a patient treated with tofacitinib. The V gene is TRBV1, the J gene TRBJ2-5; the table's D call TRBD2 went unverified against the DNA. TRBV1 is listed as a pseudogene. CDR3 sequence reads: CTSSQDPDERGNEVPQETQYF. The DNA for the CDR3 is TGCACCAGCAGCCAAGATCCCGATGAGCGGGGGAATGAGGTACCACAAGAGACCCAGTACTTC.